This T cell receptor beta chain was found in a study of neurological immune-mediated disorders (dated by TCRdb to the late 2010s). Some background on the complete study: Peripheral blood TCR-beta repertoires from HTLV-I-associated myelopathy (HAM/TSP) patients, multiple sclerosis patients and healthy controls were compared by UMI-based sequencing. Longitudinal samples, technical triplicates and paired sorted CD4+ and CD8+ T-cell subsets, alongside PBMC samples, were included among the approximately 98 TCR-beta libraries. Of the roughly 70 subjects in the cohort, about 14 were HAM/TSP patients, some 34 were multiple sclerosis patients, and 20 were healthy controls. Here is what the overall study found, with its caveats: The highest TCR clonal expansion was observed in HAM/TSP patients, whereas the lowest was observed in MS patients, even when compared with healthy controls. No identical CDR3 amino acid sequences were found to be shared among expanded clones across subjects, suggesting that TCR-beta repertoires were private in all groups.

cDNA was synthesized by template-switch 5'RACE using a primer carrying a 10-nucleotide random unique molecular identifier by which each TCR transcript was tagged. Every sequencing run yielded over 180 million TCR-beta sequences covering 15-18 subjects. Total RNA was extracted with the RNeasy kit. Using the KAPA Real-time Library Amplification kit, TCR-beta VDJ regions were amplified with primers for the TCR constant region and the 5'RACE anchor. Sample indexes and Illumina adaptors were added in a first PCR, after which library yield was increased in a second PCR. After Ampure bead purification, the roughly 650 bp TCR product was size-selected on a 2% E-gel SizeSelection system. Before pooling, library quality was checked on a Bioanalyzer, concentration was measured with Qubit, and libraries were quantified with the Kapa Library Quantification kit. Libraries were sequenced paired-end 2 x 150 bp on an Illumina HiSeq 2500. To increase sequence diversity, about 25-31% phiX was spiked into each library pool. Concerning the study's data processing: The UMI-based MiGEC pipeline processed quality-filtered reads and removed over 80% of raw TCR sequences during error correction. VDJ genes were aligned to IMGT germline references, and clonotypes were defined by unique CDR3 amino acid sequence plus V-J genes. Clonal expansion, Shannon diversity and CDR3 relatedness (CalcPairwiseDistances, ClusterSamples) were evaluated with VDJtools, and phylogenetic trees were built with CLCbio workbench. Clones with at least 8 unique UMIs were defined as expanded, with this threshold being based on coefficient-of-variation modelling across technical triplicates. The raw public reads went through TCRdb reprocessing: fastp at Q25, MiXCR clone calling, in-frame beta chains kept. Every CDR3 protein is listed once, alongside the most common genes and DNA of its rows. The V and J calls and clone size are TCRdb's, not the authors'. The sample table lists 40,000 to 45,000 distinct CDR3 sequences, roughly 6% of them with a count of one. Of the sample, 0.57% falls within the top ten clones.

Blood bank volunteers in Maryland, USA served as the healthy controls. For the sorted-subset TCR libraries, the starting material was fewer than 1.2 million sorted CD4+ or CD8+ T cells. Peripheral blood was subjected to Ficoll-Hypaque density gradient centrifugation to isolate PBMCs, which were then cryopreserved in liquid nitrogen. The study also sequenced paired sorted CD4+ and CD8+ subsets from healthy controls, HAM/TSP patients and MS patients. This clonotype showed up many times. The clone's antigen remains unknown. Qualities for individual bases were not recorded, and no much larger clone is one base off. Taken from the germline V gene, the CDR1 and CDR2 loops are MDHEN and SYDVKM. The junction shows trimming of 5 bases on V and 4 bases on J, and the gene matches do not reach 13 bases of it. Including the terminal cysteine and phenylalanine, the CDR3 comprises 17 residues. Kept here is only the CDR3 DNA, which spans 51 bases and is read in frame from base 1.

The V and J segments used are TRBV28 and TRBJ2-2, and 7 junctional nucleotides match TRBD1. The sequenced sample was CD4+ T cells from blood. The receptor comes from a woman in her forties in good health. The DNA sequence is given as TGTGCCAGCAGTACGTACCAGGGGGTTTTGGTCACCGGGGAGCTGTTTTTT. Protein translation: CASSTYQGVLVTGELFF.